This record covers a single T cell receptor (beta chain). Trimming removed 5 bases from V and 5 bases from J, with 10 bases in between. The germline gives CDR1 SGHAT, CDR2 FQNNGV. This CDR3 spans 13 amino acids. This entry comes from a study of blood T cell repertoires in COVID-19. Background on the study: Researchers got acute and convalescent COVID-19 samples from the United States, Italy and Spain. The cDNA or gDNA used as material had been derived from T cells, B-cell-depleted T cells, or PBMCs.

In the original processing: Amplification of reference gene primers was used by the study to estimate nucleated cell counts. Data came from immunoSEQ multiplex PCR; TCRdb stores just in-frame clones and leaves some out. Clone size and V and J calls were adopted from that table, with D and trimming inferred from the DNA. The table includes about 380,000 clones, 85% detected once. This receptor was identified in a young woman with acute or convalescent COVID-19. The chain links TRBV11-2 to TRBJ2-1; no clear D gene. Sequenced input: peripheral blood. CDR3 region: CASSLVYHNEQFF. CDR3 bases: TGTGCCAGCAGCCTCGTTTATCACAATGAGCAGTTCTTC.